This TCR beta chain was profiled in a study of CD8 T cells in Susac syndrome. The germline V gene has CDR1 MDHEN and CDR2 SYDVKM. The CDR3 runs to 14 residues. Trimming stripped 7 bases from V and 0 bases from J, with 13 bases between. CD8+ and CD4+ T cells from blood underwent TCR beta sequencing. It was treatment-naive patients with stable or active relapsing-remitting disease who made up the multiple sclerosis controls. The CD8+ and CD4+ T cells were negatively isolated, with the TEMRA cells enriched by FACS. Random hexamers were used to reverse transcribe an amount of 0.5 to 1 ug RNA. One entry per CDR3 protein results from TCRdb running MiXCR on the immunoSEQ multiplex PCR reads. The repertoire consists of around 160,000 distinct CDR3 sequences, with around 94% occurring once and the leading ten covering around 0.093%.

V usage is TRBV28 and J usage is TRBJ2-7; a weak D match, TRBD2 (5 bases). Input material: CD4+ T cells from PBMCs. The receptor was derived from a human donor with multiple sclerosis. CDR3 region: CASTNVASSYEQYF. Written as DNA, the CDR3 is TGTGCCAGCACTAATGTAGCGAGCTCCTACGAGCAGTACTTC.